This T cell receptor (beta chain) was identified in a study of human T cells and chemical hapten exposure. MiXCR, run by TCRdb on the RACE reads, gives a single entry per CDR3 protein. The top ten hold roughly 5.2% of the sample, which has some 50,000 distinct CDR3 sequences, less than 4.5% seen once. Time point described: healthy volunteer bleed at 2 weeks. Extraction of total RNA was performed on unfractionated whole blood. This clonotype has a handful of counts. Germline values: CDR1 LNHDA, CDR2 SQIVND (reference sequence). This CDR3 contains 14 residues. Trimming removed 3 bases at V and 2 bases at J, with 9 bases between.

The chain joins TRBV19 to TRBJ2-3; no reliable D call. The TCR originated in a human donor in good health. Some clones in this sample may be carry-over from other donors' samples. The specimen was whole blood. The chain's CDR3 is CASSIGKATDTQYF. The CDR3 DNA follows: TGTGCCAGTAGTATTGGGAAAGCCACAGATACGCAGTATTTT. Filled out from reference TRBV19 and TRBJ2-3, the complete variable domain reads DGGITQSPKYLFRKEGQNVTLSCEQNLNHDAMYWYRQDPGQGLRLIYYSQIVNDFQKGDIAEGYSVSREKKESFPLTVTSAQKNPTAFYLCASSIGKATDTQYFGPGTRLTVL.